This TCR beta chain appears in the sequencing data of a study of blood T cell repertoires in COVID-19. About the study: COVID-19 samples collected from the United States, Italy and Spain covered acute and convalescent phases. Nucleic acid was either cDNA or gDNA, and it came from T cells, B-cell-depleted T cells, or PBMCs.

Methods used by the authors: Amplification of reference gene primers provided the estimated nucleated cell counts. The protocol was immunoSEQ multiplex PCR, while the TCRdb copy is restricted to in-frame clones and leaves out a portion. V, J and clone size were drawn from that table, and D and trimming were deduced from the DNA. The sample holds approximately 150,000 clones, 87% seen once. Trimming stripped 2 bases from V and 2 bases from J, with 9 bases between. There are 14 residues in the CDR3. Per the germline V gene, CDR1 is SGHDT and CDR2 is YYEEEE. The rearrangement joins TRBV5-6 to TRBJ2-3, with D perhaps TRBD1 (5 bases). This sequence originates from a human donor in a cohort sampled during active COVID-19. The sample was peripheral blood. The CDR3 region is CASSFTGNTDTQYF. CDR3 nucleotides: TGTGCCAGCAGCTTCACAGGCAACACAGATACGCAGTATTTT.